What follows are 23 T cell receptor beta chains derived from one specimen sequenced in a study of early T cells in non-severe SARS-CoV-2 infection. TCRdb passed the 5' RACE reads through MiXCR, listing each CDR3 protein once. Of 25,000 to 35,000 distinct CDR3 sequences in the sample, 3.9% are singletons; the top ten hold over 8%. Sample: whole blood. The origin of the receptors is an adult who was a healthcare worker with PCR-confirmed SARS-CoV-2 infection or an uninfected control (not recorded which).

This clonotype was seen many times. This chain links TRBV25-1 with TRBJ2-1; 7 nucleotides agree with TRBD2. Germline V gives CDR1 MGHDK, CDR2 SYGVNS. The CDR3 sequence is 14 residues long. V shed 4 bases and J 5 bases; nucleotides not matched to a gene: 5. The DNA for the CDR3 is TGTGCCAGCAGTGTCGCTAGCGGAAACAATGAGCAGTTCTTC. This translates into CASSVASGNNEQFF.

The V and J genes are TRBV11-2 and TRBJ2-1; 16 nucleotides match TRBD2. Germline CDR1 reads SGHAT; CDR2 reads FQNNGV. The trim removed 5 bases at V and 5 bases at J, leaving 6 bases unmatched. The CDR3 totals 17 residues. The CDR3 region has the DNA TGTGCCAGCAGCACCGGGACTAGCGGGAGGGGCGACAATGAGCAGTTCTTC. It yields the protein CASSTGTSGRGDNEQFF. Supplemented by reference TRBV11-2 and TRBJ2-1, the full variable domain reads EAGVAQSPRYKIIEKRQSVAFWCNPISGHATLYWYQQILGQGPKLLIQFQNNGVVDDSQLPKDRFSAERLKGVDSTLKIQPAKLEDSAVYLCASSTGTSGRGDNEQFFGPGTRLTVL.

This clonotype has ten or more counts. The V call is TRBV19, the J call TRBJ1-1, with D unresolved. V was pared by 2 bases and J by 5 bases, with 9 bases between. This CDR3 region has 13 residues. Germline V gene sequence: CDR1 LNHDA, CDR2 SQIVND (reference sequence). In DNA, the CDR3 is TGTGCCAGTAGTATATTGGATCAAACTGAAGCTTTCTTT. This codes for CASSILDQTEAFF.

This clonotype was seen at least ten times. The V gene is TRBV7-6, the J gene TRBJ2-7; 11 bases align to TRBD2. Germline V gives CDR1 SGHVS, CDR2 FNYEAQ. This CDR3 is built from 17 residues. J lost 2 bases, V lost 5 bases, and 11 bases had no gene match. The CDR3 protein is CASSPGASGGTTYEQYF. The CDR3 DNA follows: TGTGCCAGCAGCCCCGGGGCTAGCGGGGGGACTACCTACGAGCAGTACTTC.

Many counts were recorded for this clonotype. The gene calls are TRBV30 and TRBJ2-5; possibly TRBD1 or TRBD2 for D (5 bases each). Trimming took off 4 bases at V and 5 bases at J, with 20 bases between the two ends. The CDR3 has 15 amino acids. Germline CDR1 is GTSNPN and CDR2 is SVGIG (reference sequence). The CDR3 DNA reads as TGTGCCTGGAAATCATACCGGGACGGTGGGGAGACCCAGTACTTC. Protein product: CAWKSYRDGGETQYF.

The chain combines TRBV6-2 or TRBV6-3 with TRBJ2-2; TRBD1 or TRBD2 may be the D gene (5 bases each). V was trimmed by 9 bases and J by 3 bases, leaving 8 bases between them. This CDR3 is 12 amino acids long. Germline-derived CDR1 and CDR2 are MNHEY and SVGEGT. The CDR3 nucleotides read TGTGCCAGTCTGGGGGACACCGGGGAGCTGTTTTTT. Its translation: CASLGDTGELFF.

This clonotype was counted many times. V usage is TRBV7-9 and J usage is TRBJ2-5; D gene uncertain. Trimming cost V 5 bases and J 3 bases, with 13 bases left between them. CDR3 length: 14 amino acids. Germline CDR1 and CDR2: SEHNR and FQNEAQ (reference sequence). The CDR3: CASSVPSGEETQYF. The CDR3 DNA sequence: TGTGCCAGCAGCGTCCCCAGTGGGGAAGAGACCCAGTACTTC.

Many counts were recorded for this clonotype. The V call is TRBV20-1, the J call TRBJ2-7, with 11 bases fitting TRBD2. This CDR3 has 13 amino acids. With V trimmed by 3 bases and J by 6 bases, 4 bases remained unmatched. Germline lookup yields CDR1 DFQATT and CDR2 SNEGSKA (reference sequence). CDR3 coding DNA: TGCAGTGCTAGCTCGCTAGCGGGGGGCGAGCAGTACTTC. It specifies CSASSLAGGEQYF.

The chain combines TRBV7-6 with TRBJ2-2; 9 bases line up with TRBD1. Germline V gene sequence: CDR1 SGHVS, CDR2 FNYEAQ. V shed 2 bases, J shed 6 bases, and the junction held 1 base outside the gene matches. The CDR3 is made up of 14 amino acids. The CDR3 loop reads CASSLRQGAGELFF. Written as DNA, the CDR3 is TGTGCCAGCAGCTTACGACAGGGGGCCGGGGAGCTGTTTTTT.

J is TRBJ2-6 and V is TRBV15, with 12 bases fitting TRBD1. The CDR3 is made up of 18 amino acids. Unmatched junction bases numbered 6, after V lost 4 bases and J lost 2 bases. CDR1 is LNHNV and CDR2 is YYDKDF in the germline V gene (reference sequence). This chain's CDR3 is CATSTGTGGKTGANVLTF. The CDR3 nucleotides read TGTGCCACCAGCACGGGGACAGGGGGCAAGACTGGGGCCAACGTCCTGACTTTC.

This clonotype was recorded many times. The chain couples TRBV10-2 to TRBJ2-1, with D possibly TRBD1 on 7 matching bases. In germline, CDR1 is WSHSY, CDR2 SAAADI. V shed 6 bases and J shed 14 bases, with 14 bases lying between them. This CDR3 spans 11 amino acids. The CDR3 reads CASREDRREFF. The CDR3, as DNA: TGCGCCAGCAGGGAGGACAGGAGGGAGTTCTTC.

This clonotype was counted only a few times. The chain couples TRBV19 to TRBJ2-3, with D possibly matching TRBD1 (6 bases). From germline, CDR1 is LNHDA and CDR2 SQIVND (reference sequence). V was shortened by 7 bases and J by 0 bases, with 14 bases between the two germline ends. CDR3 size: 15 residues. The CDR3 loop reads CASTPTGLSTDTQYF. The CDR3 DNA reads TGTGCCAGTACCCCGACAGGCCTTAGCACAGATACGCAGTATTTT.

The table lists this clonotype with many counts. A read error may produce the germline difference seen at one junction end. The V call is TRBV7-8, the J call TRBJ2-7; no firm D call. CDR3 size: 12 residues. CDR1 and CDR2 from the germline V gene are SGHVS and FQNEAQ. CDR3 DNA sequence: TGTGCCAGCATCTCGCACAACTACAAGCAGTACTTC. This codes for CASISHNYKQYF.

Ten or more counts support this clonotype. This chain's CDR3 is CASSYGLGNTEAFF. As DNA, the CDR3 is TGTGCCAGCAGTTACGGGTTGGGGAACACTGAAGCTTTCTTT. This chain connects TRBV6-5 to TRBJ1-1; D is unclear. This CDR3 is 14 amino acids long. From germline, CDR1 is MNHEY and CDR2 SVGAGI. The V and J ends lost 2 bases and 1 base respectively, with 8 bases between them.

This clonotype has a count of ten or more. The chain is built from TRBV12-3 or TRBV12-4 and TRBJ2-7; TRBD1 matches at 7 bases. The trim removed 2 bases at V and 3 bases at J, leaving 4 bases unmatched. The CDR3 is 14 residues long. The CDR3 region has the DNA TGTGCCAGCAGTTTACAAGGGGACAGCTACGAGCAGTACTTC. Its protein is CASSLQGDSYEQYF.

CDR3: CAISESIVGSNSYEQYF. In DNA, the CDR3 is TGTGCCATCAGTGAGTCGATCGTCGGCAGTAACTCCTACGAGCAGTACTTC. The V call is TRBV10-3, the J call TRBJ2-7; D call uncertain. V was trimmed by 0 bases and J by 0 bases, leaving 15 bases between them. The CDR3 is made up of 17 amino acids. In germline, CDR1 is ENHRY, CDR2 SYGVKD.

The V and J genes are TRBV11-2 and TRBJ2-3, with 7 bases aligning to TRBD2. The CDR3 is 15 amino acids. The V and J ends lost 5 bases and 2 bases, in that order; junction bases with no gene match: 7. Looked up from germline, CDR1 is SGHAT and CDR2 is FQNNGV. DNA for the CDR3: TGTGCCAGCAGCCGGGGGGACTCGCCCACAGATACGCAGTATTTT. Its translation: CASSRGDSPTDTQYF.

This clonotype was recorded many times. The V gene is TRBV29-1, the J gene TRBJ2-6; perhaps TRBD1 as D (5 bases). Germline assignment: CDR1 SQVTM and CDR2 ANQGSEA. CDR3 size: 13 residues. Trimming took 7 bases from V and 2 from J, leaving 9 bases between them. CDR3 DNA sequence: TGCAGCGCCCTCAGGGCTGGGGCCAACGTCCTGACTTTC. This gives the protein CSALRAGANVLTF.

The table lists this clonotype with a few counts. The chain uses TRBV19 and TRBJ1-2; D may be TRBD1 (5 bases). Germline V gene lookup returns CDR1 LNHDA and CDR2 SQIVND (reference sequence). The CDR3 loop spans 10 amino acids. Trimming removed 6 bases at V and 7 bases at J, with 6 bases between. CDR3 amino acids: CASRGLGYTF. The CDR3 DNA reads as TGTGCCAGTAGGGGGCTTGGCTACACCTTC.

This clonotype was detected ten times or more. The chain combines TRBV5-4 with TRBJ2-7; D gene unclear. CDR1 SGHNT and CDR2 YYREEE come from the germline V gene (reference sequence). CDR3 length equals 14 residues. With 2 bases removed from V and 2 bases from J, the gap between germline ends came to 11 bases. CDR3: CASSFGVETYEQYF. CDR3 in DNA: TGTGCCAGCAGCTTTGGCGTCGAGACCTACGAGCAGTACTTC.

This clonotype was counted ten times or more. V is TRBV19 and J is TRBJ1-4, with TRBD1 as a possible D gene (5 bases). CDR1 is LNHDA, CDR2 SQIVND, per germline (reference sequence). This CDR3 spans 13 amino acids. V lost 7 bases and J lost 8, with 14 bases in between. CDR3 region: CASNPRGDEKLFF. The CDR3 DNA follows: TGTGCCAGTAACCCTCGAGGGGACGAAAAACTGTTTTTT.

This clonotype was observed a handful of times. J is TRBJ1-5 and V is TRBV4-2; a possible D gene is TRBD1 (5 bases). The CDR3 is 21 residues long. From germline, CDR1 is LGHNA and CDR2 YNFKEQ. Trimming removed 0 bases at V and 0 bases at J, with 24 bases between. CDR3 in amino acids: CASSQEGRAGQRFPSNQPQHF. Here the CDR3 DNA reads TGTGCCAGCAGCCAAGAAGGGAGGGCAGGACAACGATTCCCTAGCAATCAGCCCCAGCATTTT.

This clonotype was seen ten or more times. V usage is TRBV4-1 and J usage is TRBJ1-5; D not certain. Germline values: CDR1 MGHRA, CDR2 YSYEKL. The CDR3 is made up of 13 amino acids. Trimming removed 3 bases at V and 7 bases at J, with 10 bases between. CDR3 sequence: CASSHGVVQPQHF. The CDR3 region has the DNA TGCGCCAGCAGCCATGGGGTAGTGCAGCCCCAGCATTTT.